A single sample gave rise to the 7 T cell receptor beta chains below, sequenced in a study of response to subunit inactivated influenza vaccine. TCRdb processed the RT-PCR reads anew with MiXCR; each CDR3 protein has one entry. Of approximately 290,000 distinct CDR3 sequences listed, roughly 22% were seen once; the top ten hold under 13%. Material: PBMCs from blood, obtained roughly 20 months after vaccination. These receptors were collected from a man between 50 and 75 years old who received an inactivated influenza vaccine.

In this sample, this clonotype turned up many times. The chain recombines TRBV3-1 with TRBJ1-5; D perhaps matches TRBD1 (5 bases). V was trimmed by 3 bases and J by 7 bases, leaving 16 bases between them. CDR1 is LGHDT, CDR2 YNNKEL, per germline (reference sequence). This CDR3 contains 15 residues. CDR3 amino acids: CASSHGAGDGQPQHF. The CDR3 DNA follows: TGTGCCAGCAGCCACGGCGCGGGGGATGGGCAGCCCCAGCATTTT.

This clonotype has a count of ten or more. This chain uses TRBV30 with TRBJ1-4; D ambiguous. Germline V gives CDR1 GTSNPN, CDR2 SVGIG (reference sequence). V lost 0 bases and J lost 6, with 5 bases in between. This CDR3 contains 12 residues. CDR3: CAWSVAHEKLFF. CDR3 sequence (DNA): TGTGCCTGGAGTGTGGCCCATGAAAAACTGTTTTTT.

This clonotype was observed at least ten times. The chain combines TRBV28 with TRBJ2-2; 11 bases map to TRBD2. Germline V gives CDR1 MDHEN, CDR2 SYDVKM. The CDR3 contains 15 residues. The ends lost 3 bases at V and 5 bases at J; junction bases unmatched: 2. CDR3 sequence: CASSFWTSGTGELFF. As DNA, the CDR3 is TGTGCCAGCAGTTTTTGGACTAGCGGGACCGGGGAGCTGTTTTTT. The full variable domain, completed using reference TRBV28 and TRBJ2-2, is DVKVTQSSRYLVKRTGEKVFLECVQDMDHENMFWYRQDPGLGLRLIYFSYDVKMKEKGDIPEGYSVSREKKERFSLILESASTNQTSMYLCASSFWTSGTGELFFGEGSRLTVL.

This chain connects TRBV29-1 to TRBJ2-7, with D perhaps given as TRBD1 or TRBD2 (5 bases each). Germline V gene sequence: CDR1 SQVTM, CDR2 ANQGSEA. The CDR3 totals 13 residues. Trimming took off 3 bases at V and 9 bases at J, with 18 bases between the two ends. CDR3 loop: CSVEMGTALGQYF. Written as DNA, the CDR3 is TGCAGCGTTGAGATGGGGACCGCCCTCGGGCAGTACTTC.

The chain combines TRBV4-3 with TRBJ2-3; the D is unclear. The V and J ends lost 1 base and 4 bases respectively, with 6 bases between them. This CDR3 spans 13 amino acids. CDR1 LGHNA and CDR2 YSLEER come from the germline V gene. For the CDR3, the DNA is TGCGCCAGCAGCCAAGGATCCCCAGATACGCAGTATTTT. It translates to CASSQGSPDTQYF.

This clonotype was counted at least ten times. V usage is TRBV11-2 and J usage is TRBJ2-3, with D hard to call. The CDR3 is 13 residues long. Per germline, CDR1 SGHAT and CDR2 FQNNGV. V was pared by 3 bases and J by 3 bases, with 7 bases between. This CDR3 reads CASSFSGTDTQYF. Here the CDR3 DNA reads TGTGCCAGCAGCTTTAGTGGTACAGATACGCAGTATTTT.

The chain recombines TRBV6-1 with TRBJ2-5; 12 nucleotides agree with TRBD1. Germline trimming cut 5 bases from V and 5 bases from J; bases unmatched to any gene: 9. The CDR3 has 16 residues. In germline, CDR1 is MNHNS, CDR2 SASEGT. This CDR3 is CASSPMIGTGGETQYF. The CDR3, as DNA: TGTGCCAGCAGTCCCATGATAGGGACAGGGGGCGAGACCCAGTACTTC.